The sequence of this T cell receptor beta chain was determined in a study of cytomegalovirus exposure and HLA in healthy donors. Trimming left V 0 bases short and J 4 bases short, with 7 bases between. CDR1 is SGHDN and CDR2 is FVKESK in the germline V gene. The CDR3 runs 14 residues. Use of 60 Vbeta and 13 Jbeta primers characterized the PCR. Data came from immunoSEQ multiplex PCR; TCRdb stores just in-frame clones and leaves some out. The table shows under 200,000 clones, with 80% occurring only once. Specimen: PBMCs. The sequence came from a man aged 40-49 years in good health and CMV-seronegative. The chain couples TRBV14 to TRBJ2-1; a possible D gene is TRBD1 (5 bases). The CDR3 is CASSQDPGYNEQFF. CDR3 bases: TGTGCCAGCAGCCAAGACCCAGGGTACAATGAGCAGTTCTTC.